This TCR beta chain was retrieved from a study of shared clonotypes between healthy human individuals. Study overall: Serving as donors were a couple of women and three men, whose ages spanned 18 to 49. Each donor's CD4 naive and CD4 memory cells filled three plates apiece, CD8 naive two, and CD8 memory one. Points from the study as a whole: A handful of donors had about 5% of their naive CD4 clonotypes in common.

Remarks on this clone: What it binds is unknown.

Once extracted for a subset, genomic DNA was divided evenly among several immunoSEQ plates. Libraries were prepared by immunoSEQ multiplex PCR; TCRdb keeps only in-frame clonotypes and omits some of them. The sample lists 700,000 or so clones; 60% to 80% were seen once. CDR1 KGHSH and CDR2 LQKENI come from the germline V gene. V gave up 4 bases and J gave up 2 bases, with 11 bases separating them. This CDR3 is 14 amino acids long. This TCR was recovered from a woman under 40 in good health. The gene calls are TRBV18 and TRBJ1-1; TRBD1 is a possible D gene (5 bases). Source material: memory CD4+ T cells sorted from blood. The subset: CD45RA-negative fraction. CDR3 sequence (DNA): TGTGCCAGCTCACATCAACAGGTAAACACTGAAGCTTTCTTT. As protein: CASSHQQVNTEAFF.